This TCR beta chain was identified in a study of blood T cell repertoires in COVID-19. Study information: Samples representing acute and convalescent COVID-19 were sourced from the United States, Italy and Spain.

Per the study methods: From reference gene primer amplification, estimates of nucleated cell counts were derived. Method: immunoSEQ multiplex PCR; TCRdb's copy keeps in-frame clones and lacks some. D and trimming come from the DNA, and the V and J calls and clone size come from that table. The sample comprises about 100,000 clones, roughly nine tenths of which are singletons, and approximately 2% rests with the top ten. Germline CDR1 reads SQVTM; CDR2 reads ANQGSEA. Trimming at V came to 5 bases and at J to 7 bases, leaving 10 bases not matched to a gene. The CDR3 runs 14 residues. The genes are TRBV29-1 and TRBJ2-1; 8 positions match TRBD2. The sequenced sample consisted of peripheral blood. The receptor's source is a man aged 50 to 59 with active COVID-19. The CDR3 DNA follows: TGCAGCGTTCTAGCGGGTTCCCTAGTAAATGAGCAGTTCTTC. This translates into CSVLAGSLVNEQFF.